Following are 31 T cell receptor beta chains from one sample sequenced in a study of Ad26.COV2.S vaccination and SARS-CoV-2 variants. Treatment: 19 received Ad26.COV2.S at low or high dose, single or two shots; about 5 received placebo; per-sample allocation not given. Vaccine and placebo recipients were sampled on day 63 after the first injection. Only in-frame clones appear in the TCRdb table, and some are missing; sequencing was by immunoSEQ multiplex PCR. The sample consists of about 350,000 clones, 80% to 90% of them appearing once. The input for sequencing was peripheral blood, taken in a trial of Ad26.COV2.S vaccine versus placebo. These receptors all stem from a person between 18 and 59 years old who received the Ad26.COV2.S COVID-19 vaccine or a placebo.

The V call is TRBV7-2, the J call TRBJ1-1; D gene ambiguous. Germline loops: CDR1 SGHTA, CDR2 FQGNSA. The CDR3 is 15 residues long. V shed 2 bases and J shed 4 bases, with 14 bases lying between them. Here the CDR3 DNA reads TGTGCCAGCAGCTTAATTCGGGGTGGAGGCACTGAAGCTTTCTTT. As protein: CASSLIRGGGTEAFF.

The V gene is TRBV10-2, the J gene TRBJ2-1; the match to TRBD2 covers 13 bases. Losses at the gene ends were 5 bases for V and 0 bases for J; bases not matched to a gene: 7. The CDR3 extends over 18 amino acids. The germline V gene has CDR1 WSHSY and CDR2 SAAADI. The CDR3 DNA follows: TGCGCCAGCAGTCTCCCGACTAGCGGGGGGCCCTCCTACAATGAGCAGTTCTTC. Protein product: CASSLPTSGGPSYNEQFF.

The rearrangement links TRBV29-1 to TRBJ2-1, with 7 bases lining up with TRBD2. This CDR3 comprises 12 residues. V was clipped by 7 bases and J by 1 base; unmatched bases: 1. Germline assignment: CDR1 SQVTM and CDR2 ANQGSEA. The CDR3 spells CSGGGSYNEQFF. In DNA form, the CDR3 reads TGCAGCGGCGGGGGATCCTACAATGAGCAGTTCTTC.

CDR3 in DNA: TGTGCCAGCAGCCAAGAGGGGAGGAGTCAAGAGACCCAGTACTTC. This translates into CASSQEGRSQETQYF. The chain employs TRBV4-2 and TRBJ2-5; D possibly corresponds to TRBD2 (6 bases). Germline V CDR1 and CDR2: LGHNA, YNFKEQ. Between the trimmed V and J ends, which lost 0 bases and 2 bases, there was a span of 10 bases. This CDR3 spans 15 amino acids.

V gene TRBV23-1 combines with J gene TRBJ1-5; the D is unclear. TRBV23-1 is an open reading frame, and its role is uncertain. The CDR3 is made up of 16 amino acids. Deletions cut 1 base from V and 3 bases from J, with 13 bases between. CDR3 region: CASSQYEQIDNQPQHF. The CDR3 nucleotides are TGCGCCAGCAGTCAATACGAGCAGATTGACAATCAGCCCCAGCATTTT.

This sequence joins TRBV7-9 and TRBJ2-2; no clear D gene. This CDR3 spans 11 amino acids. V was pared by 8 bases and J by 6 bases, with 7 bases between. CDR1 is SEHNR and CDR2 is FQNEAQ in the germline V gene (reference sequence). DNA of the CDR3: TGTGCCAGCGGATCATCCGGGGAGCTGTTTTTT. This translates into CASGSSGELFF.

This clone was counted only a few times. The CDR3 DNA is TGTGCCAGCAGCCTCCGTGGGCCGCCACAAGAGACCCAGTACTTC. Its protein product is CASSLRGPPQETQYF. The rearrangement links TRBV3-1 (or the pseudogene TRBV3-2) to TRBJ2-5; D gene uncertain. Trimming took off 4 bases at V and 2 bases at J, with 14 bases between the two ends. The CDR3 spans 15 residues. Germline CDR1 reads LGHDT; CDR2 reads YNNKEL (reference sequence).

This clone is a singleton in its sample. This chain links TRBV21-1 with TRBJ2-3; the DNA was not used to check the table's D call, TRBD2. TRBV21-1 is a listed pseudogene. The CDR3 covers 22 residues. CDR3 coding DNA: TGTGCCAGCAGCAAAGTTGGGACACATGGGACTAGTGGAAGAAACAGCACAGATACGCAGTATTTT. Residues: CASSKVGTHGTSGRNSTDTQYF.

The chain couples TRBV7-2 to TRBJ1-5; 7 nucleotides line up with TRBD1. With 3 bases clipped from V and 6 bases from J, the junction kept 8 bases outside the gene matches. CDR3 size: 15 residues. In germline, CDR1 is SGHTA, CDR2 FQGNSA. The CDR3 bases are TGTGCCAGCAGCTTGGGACAGCCGTCCCCTCAGCCCCAGCATTTT. Protein: CASSLGQPSPQPQHF.

The chain recombines TRBV28 with TRBJ2-5; D is possibly TRBD2 (6 bases). This CDR3 has 11 residues. The germline V and J ends were trimmed by 8 bases and 4 bases, with 8 bases remaining between them. Germline V gene data show CDR1 as MDHEN and CDR2 as SYDVKM. The CDR3 bases are TGTGCCAGCGGGGACTCAGAGACCCAGTACTTC. This encodes CASGDSETQYF. The full variable domain, its missing parts supplied by reference TRBV28 and TRBJ2-5, is DVKVTQSSRYLVKRTGEKVFLECVQDMDHENMFWYRQDPGLGLRLIYFSYDVKMKEKGDIPEGYSVSREKKERFSLILESASTNQTSMYLCASGDSETQYFGPGTRLLVL.

This chain joins TRBV20-1 and TRBJ1-6, with D perhaps TRBD1 (6 bases). The germline CDR1 and CDR2 sequences are DFQATT and SNEGSKA (reference sequence). This CDR3 has 13 residues. Deletions cut 3 bases from V and 8 bases from J, with 11 bases between. The CDR3 protein is CSASFRGDSPLHF. DNA for the CDR3: TGCAGTGCTAGTTTCAGGGGTGATTCACCCCTCCACTTT.

This sequence joins TRBV28 and TRBJ2-7; 9 bases match TRBD2. This CDR3 is built from 15 residues. Germline V gives CDR1 MDHEN, CDR2 SYDVKM. J was trimmed by 0 bases and V by 5 bases; bases with no gene match: 5. The CDR3 loop is CASSPWTSASYEQYF. The DNA of the CDR3 is TGTGCCAGCAGTCCATGGACTAGCGCCTCCTACGAGCAGTACTTC.

This chain uses TRBV7-6 with TRBJ2-5; D perhaps matches TRBD1 (5 bases). Per germline, CDR1 SGHVS and CDR2 FNYEAQ. Trimming removed 4 bases at V and 4 bases at J, with 13 bases between. The CDR3 length is 14 residues. The CDR3 here is CASSYRPQGETQYF. The DNA of the CDR3 is TGTGCCAGCAGCTACCGTCCCCAGGGAGAGACCCAGTACTTC.

This chain connects TRBV18 to TRBJ2-3; no reliable D call. The germline V gene has CDR1 KGHSH and CDR2 LQKENI. The CDR3 runs 14 residues. V lost 5 bases, J lost 2 bases, and 11 bases lay in between. The CDR3 protein is CASSSTENTDTQYF. In nucleotides, the CDR3 is TGTGCCAGCTCATCGACGGAAAACACAGATACGCAGTATTTT.

The J gene is TRBJ1-5, the V gene TRBV6-4, with D possibly TRBD1 on 6 matching bases. V was shortened by 5 bases and J by 5 bases, with 16 bases between the two germline ends. This CDR3 region has 15 residues. From germline, CDR1 is MRHNA and CDR2 SNTAGT. Here the CDR3 DNA reads TGTGCCAGCAGTCCTACAGGGAGGGAGGATCAGCCCCAGCATTTT. Protein sequence: CASSPTGREDQPQHF.

This rearrangement joins TRBV4-2 to TRBJ2-3; D is unclear. The CDR3 totals 16 residues. Germline CDR1 and CDR2: LGHNA and YNFKEQ. Trimming left V 0 bases short and J 1 base short, with 11 bases between. CDR3 residues: CASSQEGIDRTDTQYF. The CDR3 DNA sequence: TGTGCCAGCAGCCAAGAGGGAATAGATCGCACAGATACGCAGTATTTT.

The chain is built from TRBV7-9 and TRBJ2-5; D unresolved. CDR1 is SEHNR, CDR2 FQNEAQ, per germline (reference sequence). V gave up 5 bases and J gave up 2 bases, with 18 bases separating them. CDR3 length: 16 residues. The CDR3 region is CASSPPRVLVQETQYF. CDR3 DNA: TGTGCCAGCAGCCCCCCCCGGGTTTTGGTACAAGAGACCCAGTACTTC. Combining the CDR3 with reference TRBV7-9 and TRBJ2-5 gives the whole variable domain DTGVSQNPRHKITKRGQNVTFRCDPISEHNRLYWYRQTLGQGPEFLTYFQNEAQLEKSRLLSDRFSAERPKGSFSTLEIQRTEQGDSAMYLCASSPPRVLVQETQYFGPGTRLLVL.

V is TRBV4-1 and J is TRBJ2-1, with a tentative D call TRBD1 (6 bases). The CDR3 length is 17 residues. V was trimmed by 0 bases and J by 3 bases, leaving 15 bases between them. From germline, CDR1 is MGHRA and CDR2 YSYEKL. CDR3 amino acids: CASSQDSPRTVYNEQFF. CDR3 coding DNA: TGCGCCAGCAGCCAAGACTCTCCGCGGACAGTCTACAATGAGCAGTTCTTC.

The rearrangement uses TRBV7-9 and TRBJ2-3, with D possibly being TRBD2 (5 bases). CDR1 SEHNR and CDR2 FQNEAQ come from the germline V gene (reference sequence). With 1 base removed from V and 1 base from J, the gap between germline ends came to 6 bases. The CDR3 has 14 amino acids. The chain's CDR3 is CASSLEAGTDTQYF. The CDR3 DNA sequence: TGTGCCAGCAGCTTAGAAGCGGGCACAGATACGCAGTATTTT.

V is TRBV19 and J is TRBJ1-6, with unresolved D. V shed 5 bases and J shed 0 bases, with 11 bases lying between them. The CDR3 is 16 amino acids. Germline V gene data show CDR1 as LNHDA and CDR2 as SQIVND (reference sequence). The CDR3, as DNA: TGTGCCAGTAGTCCCTCGCTCCGCTCCTATAATTCACCCCTCCACTTT. This gives the protein CASSPSLRSYNSPLHF.

J is TRBJ2-3 and V is TRBV29-1, with a possible D match to TRBD1 (6 bases). The CDR3 runs to 12 residues. V lost 7 bases to trimming and J lost 4 bases, with 12 bases between them. CDR1 and CDR2 from the germline V gene are SQVTM and ANQGSEA. CDR3 sequence reads: CSALQGADTQYF. The CDR3 nucleotides read TGCAGCGCCTTACAGGGAGCAGATACGCAGTATTTT.

This clone has a single count. The gene calls are TRBV19 and TRBJ1-1; a weak D match, TRBD1 (5 bases). CDR3 length equals 13 residues. Looked up from germline, CDR1 is LNHDA and CDR2 is SQIVND (reference sequence). V lost 5 bases, J lost 0 bases, and 7 bases lay in between. For the CDR3, the DNA is TGTGCCAGTAGTGAACAGGTGAACACTGAAGCTTTCTTT. As protein: CASSEQVNTEAFF.

This sequence joins TRBV7-2 and TRBJ2-1, with D unresolved. Germline-derived CDR1 and CDR2 are SGHTA and FQGNSA. The CDR3 spans 14 residues. The V end lost 2 bases, the J end lost 4 bases, and 9 bases lay between the germline ends. CDR3: CASSLYGPYNEQFF. Here the CDR3 DNA reads TGTGCCAGCAGCTTATACGGGCCATACAATGAGCAGTTCTTC.

V and J are TRBV11-2 and TRBJ1-1; TRBD1 aligns across 7 bases. The length of the CDR3 is 15 residues. The germline CDR1 and CDR2 sequences are SGHAT and FQNNGV. Unmatched junction bases numbered 9, after V lost 3 bases and J lost 5 bases. The CDR3 bases are TGTGCCAGCAGCTTCAAACAGGGGTATTGGACTGAAGCTTTCTTT. Its protein is CASSFKQGYWTEAFF.

This clone is a singleton in its sample. This chain links TRBV27 with TRBJ1-1; D might be TRBD1 (6 bases). Germline V CDR1 and CDR2: MNHEY, SMNVEV (reference sequence). The CDR3 contains 13 residues. V lost 3 bases and J 8 bases, leaving 13 bases between the germline ends. CDR3 amino acids: CASSFTTGTEAFF. CDR3 sequence (DNA): TGTGCCAGCAGTTTCACAACCGGGACAGAAGCTTTCTTT.

The chain couples TRBV18 to TRBJ1-4; no clear D. The CDR3 length is 14 residues. V gave up 4 bases and J gave up 5 bases, with 11 bases separating them. Germline CDR1 reads KGHSH; CDR2 reads LQKENI. For the CDR3, the DNA is TGTGCCAGCTCACGAGAGCAAAACAATGAAAAACTGTTTTTT. Translation gives CASSREQNNEKLFF.

The chain uses TRBV7-3 and TRBJ2-1; 11 bases match TRBD2. From germline, CDR1 is SGHTA and CDR2 FQGTGA. The CDR3 totals 18 residues. Trimming took 6 bases from V and 0 from J; bases not matched to a gene: 10. CDR3 loop: CASRASTSGISSYNEQFF. CDR3 in DNA: TGTGCCAGCAGAGCATCGACTAGCGGGATAAGCTCCTACAATGAGCAGTTCTTC.

This chain joins TRBV28 and TRBJ2-2; TRBD1 matches 9 bases. Losses at the gene ends were 7 bases for V and 3 bases for J; bases not matched to a gene: 9. This CDR3 is 16 amino acids long. The V gene's germline CDR1 is MDHEN and CDR2 SYDVKM. The CDR3 region has the DNA TGTGCCAGCACCTCGGGACAGGGAGGATACACCGGGGAGCTGTTTTTT. Translating gives CASTSGQGGYTGELFF.

This clone was detected only once. V is TRBV19 and J is TRBJ2-7; tentatively, D is TRBD1 (5 bases). CDR1 and CDR2 (germline): LNHDA, SQIVND (reference sequence). The CDR3 loop spans 17 amino acids. The V and J ends lost 3 bases and 4 bases respectively, with 22 bases between them. CDR3 coding DNA: TGTGCCAGTAGTATTTGGATTCAGCAGGGCACAGGTTACGAGCAGTACTTC. Its translation is CASSIWIQQGTGYEQYF.

V gene TRBV28 combines with J gene TRBJ2-6; D assignment may be TRBD1 or TRBD2 (5 bases each). Trimming took off 5 bases at V and 0 bases at J, with 14 bases between the two ends. This CDR3 is built from 17 residues. Germline V gives CDR1 MDHEN, CDR2 SYDVKM. The CDR3 here is CASSARTGLSGANVLTF. DNA of the CDR3: TGTGCCAGCAGTGCGAGGACGGGGCTCTCTGGGGCCAACGTCCTGACTTTC.

The J gene is TRBJ2-1, the V gene TRBV11-2; 14 nucleotides line up with TRBD2. Per germline, CDR1 SGHAT and CDR2 FQNNGV. V lost 3 bases and J lost 9; bases outside the gene matches: 10. The CDR3 length is 17 residues. The CDR3 region has the DNA TGTGCCAGCAGCTTGCAATCGACTAGCGGGGGGGCAGGTGAGCAGTTCTTC. Protein sequence: CASSLQSTSGGAGEQFF.